The 27 T cell receptor beta chains given below trace back to one sample, sequenced in a study of blood T cell repertoires in COVID-19. Here immunoSEQ multiplex PCR was the method, and the copy in TCRdb shows in-frame clones only, minus some. The table records a few hundred thousand clones, more than 90% of them present only once. The sample comprised peripheral blood. The receptors stem from a young adult with COVID-19, enrolled during active disease.

The chain uses TRBV5-1 and TRBJ2-7; D unclear. This CDR3 comprises 16 residues. Germline values: CDR1 SGHRS, CDR2 YFSETQ. V shed 1 base and J shed 2 bases, with 16 bases lying between them. The CDR3 reads CASSLQASTLAYEQYF. Written as DNA, the CDR3 is TGCGCCAGCAGCTTGCAGGCCTCCACCCTTGCCTACGAGCAGTACTTC. The full variable domain, in which reference TRBV5-1 and TRBJ2-7 provide the parts outside the CDR3, is KAGVTQTPRYLIKTRGQQVTLSCSPISGHRSVSWYQQTPGQGLQFLFEYFSETQRNKGNFPGRFSGRQFSNSRSEMNVSTLELGDSALYLCASSLQASTLAYEQYFGPGTRLTVT.

The CDR3 DNA follows: TGTGCCAGCAGTTTGGGTAGGACTGGAACTGAAGCTTTCTTT. Its translation: CASSLGRTGTEAFF. The chain uses TRBV27 and TRBJ1-1; D call uncertain. Germline CDR1 is MNHEY and CDR2 is SMNVEV (reference sequence). The CDR3 covers 14 residues. V was pared by 3 bases and J by 5 bases, with 13 bases between.

This chain connects TRBV23-1 to TRBJ1-1; 9 nucleotides match TRBD1. TRBV23-1 is marked as an open reading frame, function uncertain. This CDR3 spans 14 amino acids. V shed 6 bases and J 1 base; nucleotides not matched to a gene: 3. CDR3 protein: CASRTGGENTEAFF. CDR3 in DNA: TGCGCCAGCAGAACAGGGGGCGAGAACACTGAAGCTTTCTTT.

This clone was counted between two and nine times. The genes are TRBV6-5 and TRBJ2-7; 10 bases align to TRBD1. The CDR3 runs to 14 residues. Germline CDR1 MNHEY, CDR2 SVGAGI. Germline trimming cut 4 bases from V and 0 bases from J; bases unmatched to any gene: 0. The CDR3 sequence: CASSWTGGSYEQYF. The CDR3, as DNA: TGTGCCAGCAGTTGGACAGGGGGCTCCTACGAGCAGTACTTC.

This chain connects TRBV14 to TRBJ2-7; 9 nucleotides agree with TRBD2. With 4 bases clipped from V and 4 bases from J, the junction kept 5 bases outside the gene matches. Germline V gene data show CDR1 as SGHDN and CDR2 as FVKESK. The CDR3 runs to 14 residues. The CDR3 loop reads CASSRLAEEYEQYF. DNA of the CDR3: TGTGCCAGCAGCCGACTAGCGGAGGAATACGAGCAGTACTTC. Complete variable domain (other parts from reference TRBV14 and TRBJ2-7): EAGVTQFPSHSVIEKGQTVTLRCDPISGHDNLYWYRRVMGKEIKFLLHFVKESKQDESGMPNNRFLAERTGGTYSTLKVQPAELEDSGVYFCASSRLAEEYEQYFGPGTRLTVT.

The J gene is TRBJ2-7, the V gene TRBV4-2; TRBD1 matches 7 bases. CDR3 length equals 15 residues. V lost 4 bases to trimming and J lost 1 base; unmatched junction nucleotides: 7. Germline-derived CDR1 and CDR2 are LGHNA and YNFKEQ. DNA for the CDR3: TGTGCCAGCAGCCCCCGACAGGGCCTATCCTACGAGCAGTACTTC. This gives the protein CASSPRQGLSYEQYF.

The chain carries TRBV19 and TRBJ2-2; D is unresolved. Germline-derived CDR1 and CDR2 are LNHDA and SQIVND (reference sequence). Trimming left V 3 bases short and J 7 bases short, with 9 bases between. This CDR3 is 13 amino acids long. The CDR3 coding sequence is TGTGCCAGTAGTATCAATGGCGGCGGGGAGCTGTTTTTT. Its translation: CASSINGGGELFF.

The rearrangement uses TRBV11-1 and TRBJ1-4; D not resolved. This CDR3 contains 15 residues. Germline CDR1 SGHAT, CDR2 FQDESV (reference sequence). The V gene lost 3 bases and the J gene lost 3 bases, with 11 bases spanning the gap. CDR3 sequence: CASSLELGANEKLFF. As DNA, the CDR3 is TGTGCCAGCAGCTTGGAATTGGGCGCTAATGAAAAACTGTTTTTT.

The gene calls are TRBV3-1 (or the pseudogene TRBV3-2) and TRBJ1-6; no clear D gene. The V end lost 4 bases, the J end lost 7 bases, and 11 bases lay between the germline ends. This CDR3 has 14 amino acids. CDR1 and CDR2 (germline): LGHDT, YNNKEL (reference sequence). CDR3 region: CASSPEIRNSPLHF. The CDR3 nucleotides are TGTGCCAGCAGCCCGGAGATCCGAAATTCACCCCTCCACTTT.

The rearrangement joins TRBV6-5 to TRBJ2-7; TRBD1 agrees at 11 bases. V gave up 3 bases and J gave up 7 bases; unmatched junction bases: 5. The CDR3 covers 14 residues. Germline V gives CDR1 MNHEY, CDR2 SVGAGI. CDR3 protein: CASSYGQGASEQYF. The DNA of the CDR3 is TGTGCCAGCAGTTATGGACAGGGGGCATCGGAGCAGTACTTC.

The chain uses TRBV18 and TRBJ2-1; D is perhaps TRBD1 (6 bases). The CDR3 consists of 13 residues. V lost 0 bases and J lost 12, with 12 bases in between. Per the germline V gene, CDR1 is KGHSH and CDR2 is LQKENI. CDR3 region: CASSPPYRDGQFF. CDR3 nucleotide sequence: TGTGCCAGCTCACCACCATACAGGGATGGGCAGTTCTTC.

J is TRBJ2-2 and V is TRBV30, with 9 bases identical to TRBD1. The CDR3 sequence is 15 residues long. The germline V gene encodes CDR1 GTSNPN and CDR2 SVGIG (reference sequence). V dropped 3 bases and J dropped 2; count of bases not matched to a gene: 4. The chain's CDR3 is CAWSSGQGNTGELFF. The DNA of the CDR3 is TGTGCCTGGAGCTCGGGACAGGGTAACACCGGGGAGCTGTTTTTT.

The chain employs TRBV7-2 and TRBJ2-2; 8 nucleotides match TRBD1. V lost 1 base and J lost 6; bases outside the gene matches: 10. The CDR3 spans 17 residues. Germline V gene sequence: CDR1 SGHTA, CDR2 FQGNSA. This CDR3 reads CASSLVYGQGTAGELFF. As DNA, the CDR3 is TGTGCCAGCAGCTTAGTGTATGGACAGGGAACGGCCGGGGAGCTGTTTTTT. Variable domain in full (rest from reference TRBV7-2 and TRBJ2-2): GAGVSQSPSNKVTEKGKDVELRCDPISGHTALYWYRQSLGQGLEFLIYFQGNSAPDKSGLPSDRFSAERTGGSVSTLTIQRTQQEDSAVYLCASSLVYGQGTAGELFFGEGSRLTVL.

The chain recombines TRBV25-1 with TRBJ2-1, with 9 bases identical to TRBD1. V trimming: 5 bases; J trimming: 9 bases; junction bases outside the gene matches: 5. From germline, CDR1 is MGHDK and CDR2 SYGVNS. This CDR3 comprises 13 residues. Written as DNA, the CDR3 is TGTGCCAGCAGTAACCGGGACAGGGTTGAGCAGTTCTTC. Amino acid sequence: CASSNRDRVEQFF.

This chain links TRBV20-1 with TRBJ2-7, with TRBD2 matching 10 bases. Per the germline V gene, CDR1 is DFQATT and CDR2 is SNEGSKA (reference sequence). J lost 4 bases, V lost 3 bases, and 9 bases had no gene match. The CDR3 sequence is 15 residues long. Here the CDR3 DNA reads TGCAGTGCTAGTGACTCTAGCGGGAGTCGGTACGAGCAGTACTTC. Protein: CSASDSSGSRYEQYF.

This sequence joins TRBV3-1 (or the pseudogene TRBV3-2) and TRBJ1-4, with 8 bases identical to TRBD1. The germline CDR1 and CDR2 sequences are LGHDT and YNNKEL (reference sequence). The junction had 8 bases not matched to a gene; V was cut back by 3 bases and J by 8 bases. The CDR3 covers 15 residues. This chain's CDR3 is CASSHSGQGGEKLFF. DNA of the CDR3: TGTGCCAGCAGCCACTCAGGACAGGGAGGCGAAAAACTGTTTTTT.

J is TRBJ1-4 and V is TRBV5-1; 7 nucleotides match TRBD1. Per germline, CDR1 SGHRS and CDR2 YFSETQ. V was pared by 0 bases and J by 3 bases, with 5 bases of the junction left unmatched. This CDR3 contains 16 residues. The CDR3 nucleotides are TGCGCCAGCAGCTTGGGCTCAGGACAGGCTAATGAAAAACTGTTTTTT. Translating it yields CASSLGSGQANEKLFF.

The sample holds one count of this clone. This chain connects TRBV5-5 to TRBJ2-5; D gene ambiguous. This CDR3 region has 13 residues. V shed 1 base and J shed 1 base, with 5 bases lying between them. CDR1 is SGHKS and CDR2 is YYEKEE in the germline V gene (reference sequence). CDR3: CASSLPIQETQYF. Written as DNA, the CDR3 is TGTGCCAGCAGCTTGCCTATCCAAGAGACCCAGTACTTC.

This chain links TRBV5-4 with TRBJ2-5; 7 bases line up with TRBD1. With 4 bases clipped from V and 4 bases from J, the junction kept 13 bases outside the gene matches. The CDR3 totals 16 residues. Germline V gives CDR1 SGHNT, CDR2 YYREEE (reference sequence). CDR3 in DNA: TGTGCCAGCAGCAGCAGGGACAGTACCTTAGGAGAGACCCAGTACTTC. This translates into CASSSRDSTLGETQYF.

The V and J genes are TRBV29-1 and TRBJ1-2; D gene uncertain. V was clipped by 0 bases and J by 6 bases, with 11 bases between them. The V gene's germline CDR1 is SQVTM and CDR2 ANQGSEA. CDR3 length: 13 amino acids. CDR3 sequence reads: CSVEDWLGDGYTF. The CDR3 bases are TGCAGCGTTGAAGATTGGTTGGGCGATGGCTACACCTTC. The full variable domain, with the rest looked up from reference TRBV29-1 and TRBJ1-2, is SAVISQKPSRDICQRGTSLTIQCQVDSQVTMMFWYRQQPGQSLTLIATANQGSEATYESGFVIDKFPISRPNLTFSTLTVSNMSPEDSSIYLCSVEDWLGDGYTFGSGTRLTVV.

The chain recombines TRBV5-8 with TRBJ2-5; possibly TRBD2 for D (6 bases). Germline CDR1 SGHTS, CDR2 YDEGEE. V was cut by 4 bases and J by 4 bases, with 17 bases left in between. The CDR3 spans 15 residues. The CDR3 reads CASSPRELGGETQYF. Written as DNA, the CDR3 is TGTGCCAGCAGCCCCCGGGAGCTAGGCGGAGAGACCCAGTACTTC.

The chain has TRBV5-4 and TRBJ2-3, with no clear D. Germline assignment: CDR1 SGHNT and CDR2 YYREEE (reference sequence). Trimming shortened V by 4 bases and J by 3 bases, and 3 bases separated the two germline ends. This CDR3 is built from 11 residues. The CDR3 coding sequence is TGTGCCAGCAGCCTAACAGATACGCAGTATTTT. Its translation is CASSLTDTQYF.

This chain links TRBV15 with TRBJ1-1; 12 positions agree with TRBD1. The CDR3 extends over 18 amino acids. The V gene end was trimmed by 3 bases and the J gene end by 2 bases; junction bases not matched to a gene: 10. CDR1 and CDR2 from the germline V gene are LNHNV and YYDKDF (reference sequence). CDR3 sequence: CATSSGTGGAWGNTEAFF. The CDR3, as DNA: TGTGCCACCAGCAGCGGGACAGGGGGCGCTTGGGGTAACACTGAAGCTTTCTTT. Full variable domain (rest looked up from reference TRBV15 and TRBJ1-1): DAMVIQNPRYQVTQFGKPVTLSCSQTLNHNVMYWYQQKSSQAPKLLFHYYDKDFNNEADTPDNFQSRRPNTSFCFLDIRSPGLGDTAMYLCATSSGTGGAWGNTEAFFGQGTRLTVV.

CDR3 sequence (DNA): TGTGCCAGCAGTTATACAGGGCGAGACACTGAAGCTTTCTTT. It specifies CASSYTGRDTEAFF. The rearrangement joins TRBV6-6 to TRBJ1-1; D may be TRBD1 (6 bases). Germline CDR1 is MNHNY and CDR2 is SVGAGI (reference sequence). V lost 3 bases and J lost 3, with 11 bases in between. The CDR3 sequence is 14 residues long.

The rearrangement uses TRBV6-5 and TRBJ2-7; TRBD2 agrees at 12 bases. V was pared by 2 bases and J by 6 bases, with 5 bases of the junction left unmatched. Per germline, CDR1 MNHEY and CDR2 SVGAGI. CDR3 length equals 15 residues. This CDR3 reads CASSYRLAGAVEQYF. The CDR3 DNA follows: TGTGCCAGCAGTTACCGACTAGCGGGAGCGGTCGAGCAGTACTTC.

V is TRBV6-1 and J is TRBJ2-5; 7 bases are shared with TRBD1. Losses at the gene ends were 3 bases for V and 2 bases for J; bases not matched to a gene: 6. This CDR3 has 15 amino acids. CDR1 is MNHNS, CDR2 SASEGT, per germline. Here the CDR3 DNA reads TGTGCCAGCAGTGAGACGACAGGGATGCAAGAGACCCAGTACTTC. It yields the protein CASSETTGMQETQYF.

The V call is TRBV24-1, the J call TRBJ2-5; 8 bases map to TRBD1. V shed 4 bases and J 4 bases; nucleotides not matched to a gene: 4. The germline gives CDR1 KGHDR, CDR2 SFDVKD. The CDR3 is 14 amino acids. The CDR3 DNA is TGTGCCACCAGTGACCTGGGGACAGGAGAGACCCAGTACTTC. It translates to CATSDLGTGETQYF.